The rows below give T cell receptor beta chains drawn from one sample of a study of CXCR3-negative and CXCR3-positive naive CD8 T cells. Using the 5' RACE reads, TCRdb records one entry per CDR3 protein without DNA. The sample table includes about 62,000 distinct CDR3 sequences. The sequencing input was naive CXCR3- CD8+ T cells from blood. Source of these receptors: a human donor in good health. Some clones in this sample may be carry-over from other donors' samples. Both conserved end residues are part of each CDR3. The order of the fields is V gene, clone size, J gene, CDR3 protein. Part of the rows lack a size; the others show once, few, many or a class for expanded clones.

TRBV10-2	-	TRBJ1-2	CASSDWGGYGYTF
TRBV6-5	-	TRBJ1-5	CASSVQYSNQPQHF
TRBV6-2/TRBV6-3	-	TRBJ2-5	CASSYRSSSWEETQYF
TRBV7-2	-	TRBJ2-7	CASSFYRGPKYEQYF
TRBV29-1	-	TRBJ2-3	CSVEGYQGDRLTDTQYF
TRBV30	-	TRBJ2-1	CAWRNLVNEQFF
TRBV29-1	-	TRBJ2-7	CSVLSKKTGVSSYEQYF
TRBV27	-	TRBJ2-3	CASSADRTDTQYF
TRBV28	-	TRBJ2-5	CASSGRQNQETQYF
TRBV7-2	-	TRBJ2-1	CASGPGIYNEQFF
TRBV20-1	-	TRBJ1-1	CSARGRTGSTEAFF
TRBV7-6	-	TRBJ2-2	CASSLTGLAGGVKAGQLFF
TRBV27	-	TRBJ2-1	CASSFSGGTNNEQFF
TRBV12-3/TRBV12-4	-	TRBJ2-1	CASSPLNNEQFF
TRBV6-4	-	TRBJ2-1	CASSDSWENNEQFF
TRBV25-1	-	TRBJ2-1	CASSEGDYYNEQFF
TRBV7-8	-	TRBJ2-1	CASSLVWNEQFF
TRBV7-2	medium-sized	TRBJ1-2	CASPQGEGLYGYTF
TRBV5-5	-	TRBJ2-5	CASSLGLAGGIAGTQYF
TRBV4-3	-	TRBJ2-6	CASTPGAPGANVLTF
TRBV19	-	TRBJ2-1	CASSILESNEQFF
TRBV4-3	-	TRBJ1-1	CASSQAPGTGMNTEAFF
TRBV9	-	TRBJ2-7	CASSSTGFLNEQYF
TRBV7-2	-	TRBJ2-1	CASSLGGSYNEQFF
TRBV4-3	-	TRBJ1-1	CASSDHSVGTEAFF
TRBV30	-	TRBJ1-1	CAWSVSRNTEAFF
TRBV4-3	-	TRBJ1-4	CASSQVRPGPDEKLFF
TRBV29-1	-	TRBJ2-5	CRVEIAGTVGETQYF
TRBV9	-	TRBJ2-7	CASSVAGQPTYEQYF
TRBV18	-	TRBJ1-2	CASRSTGADYGYTF
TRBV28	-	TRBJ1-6	CASSLTRVNSPLHF
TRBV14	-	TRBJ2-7	CASSQDPGQTYEQYF
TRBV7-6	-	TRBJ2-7	CASSDPGRRSYEQYF
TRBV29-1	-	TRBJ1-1	CSVEQQDTEAFF
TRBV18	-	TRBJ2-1	CASSPSGGEAWEQFF
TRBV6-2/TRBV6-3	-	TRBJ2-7	CASSYKDYLTYEQYF
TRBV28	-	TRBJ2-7	CASSLDNRPEEQYF
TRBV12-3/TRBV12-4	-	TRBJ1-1	CASSDRVNTEAFF
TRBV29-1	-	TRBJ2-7	CSVEPPGPVVGEQYF
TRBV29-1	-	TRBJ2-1	CSVDIQGGSYNEQFF
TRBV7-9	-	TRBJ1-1	CASSFAGTGDTEAFF
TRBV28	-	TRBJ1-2	CASSFRSAGNGPIF